These T cell receptor beta chains were read from a single sample in a study of monozygotic twins with inflammatory bowel disease. Following a re-call of the 5' RACE reads, TCRdb has one entry per CDR3 protein and lacks DNA. This table holds over 100,000 distinct CDR3 sequences. The sequenced sample was blood. The receptors come from a human donor with ulcerative colitis or Crohn's disease, or a healthy co-twin of an affected twin (not recorded which). The CDR3 runs from the conserved cysteine through the conserved F or W.

TRBV12-3/TRBV12-4,TRBJ2-7,CASSRYREQYF
TRBV29-1,TRBJ2-1,CSVDASGSRDEQFF
TRBV27,TRBJ1-1,CASSLKGIGGLSTEAFF
TRBV12-3/TRBV12-4,TRBJ2-3,CASSSGTSFGTDTQYF
TRBV5-1,TRBJ2-1,CASSSLAGGRDNEQFF
TRBV4-1,TRBJ1-3,CASSQDLRGSGNTIYF
TRBV12-3/TRBV12-4,TRBJ1-5,CASSGGSRGNQPQHF
TRBV18,TRBJ2-1,CASSPGGGDEQFF
TRBV28,TRBJ2-7,CASSLVAEQYF
TRBV15,TRBJ2-1,CATSKGQVRRNEQFF
TRBV5-6,TRBJ2-7,CASSLARRGYEQYF
TRBV10-3,TRBJ1-5,CAISETGDSNQPQHF
TRBV28,TRBJ2-7,CASSKGEPPGEQYF
TRBV5-1,TRBJ1-1,CASSQTGSMNTEAFF
TRBV18,TRBJ2-2,CASSPDRGPTGELFF
TRBV27,TRBJ2-7,CATPGTGLCEQYF
TRBV15,TRBJ2-5,CATSRETVSRVF